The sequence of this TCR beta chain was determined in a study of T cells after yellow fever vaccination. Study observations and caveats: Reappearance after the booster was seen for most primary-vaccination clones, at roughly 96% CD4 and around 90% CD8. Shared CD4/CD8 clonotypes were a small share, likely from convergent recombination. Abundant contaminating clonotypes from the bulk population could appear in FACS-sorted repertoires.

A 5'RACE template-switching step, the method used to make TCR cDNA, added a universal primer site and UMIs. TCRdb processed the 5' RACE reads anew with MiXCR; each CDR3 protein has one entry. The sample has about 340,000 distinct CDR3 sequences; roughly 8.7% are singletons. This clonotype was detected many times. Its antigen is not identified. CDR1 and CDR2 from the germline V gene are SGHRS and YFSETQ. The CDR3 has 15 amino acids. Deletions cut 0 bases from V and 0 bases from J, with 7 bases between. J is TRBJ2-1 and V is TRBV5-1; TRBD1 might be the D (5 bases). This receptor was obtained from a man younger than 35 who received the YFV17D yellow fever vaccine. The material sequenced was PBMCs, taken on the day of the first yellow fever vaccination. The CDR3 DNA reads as TGCGCCAGCAGCTTGGACAGGACCTCCTACAATGAGCAGTTCTTC. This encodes CASSLDRTSYNEQFF. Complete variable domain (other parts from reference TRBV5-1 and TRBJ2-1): KAGVTQTPRYLIKTRGQQVTLSCSPISGHRSVSWYQQTPGQGLQFLFEYFSETQRNKGNFPGRFSGRQFSNSRSEMNVSTLELGDSALYLCASSLDRTSYNEQFFGPGTRLTVL.